The entry that follows covers one T cell receptor (beta chain) sequence. What it recognizes is unknown. The data originate from a study of cytomegalovirus exposure and HLA in healthy donors. Overall study findings and caveats: DRB1 had the most TCR associations and HLA-C the fewest, a later analysis found, with rates varying by HLA locus.

The V gene lost 2 bases and the J gene lost 0 bases, with 11 bases spanning the gap. CDR1 and CDR2 from the germline V gene are SGHTS and YDEGEE. This CDR3 has 15 amino acids. The PCR made use of 60 Vbeta and 13 Jbeta primers. Clones were read by immunoSEQ multiplex PCR, and TCRdb kept only the in-frame ones, dropping some. The sample holds about 190,000 clones, 60% to 80% seen once. This chain uses TRBV5-8 with TRBJ1-1; a weak D match, TRBD1 (6 bases). Sequencing was done on a sample of PBMCs. The receptor was derived from a woman aged 18-29 years in good health and CMV-seronegative. The CDR3 sequence is CASSLIQGMNTEAFF. CDR3 bases: TGTGCCAGCAGCTTAATACAGGGAATGAACACTGAAGCTTTCTTT.